This entry features one T cell receptor (beta chain) sequence. Antigen specificity is unknown. Germline V lookup: CDR1 MGHRA, CDR2 YSYEKL. The CDR3 loop spans 18 amino acids. Trimming removed 4 bases from V and 3 bases from J; junction bases left unmatched: 14. 13 Jbeta primers and 60 Vbeta primers were used for the PCR. Sequencing was performed with immunoSEQ multiplex PCR; in TCRdb, only in-frame clones are kept and a portion is missing. The profile shows 150,000 to 200,000 clones, more than 70% of them singletons. The sample belongs to a study of cytomegalovirus exposure and HLA in healthy donors. On the study more broadly: Earlier work reported 117 million unique TCR beta sequences from 180 million or so T cells. General study results and limits: For most TCR beta V segments, an earlier analysis put the productive rate at about 87% or about 30% of the time.

Sequenced material: PBMCs. The gene calls are TRBV4-1 and TRBJ2-3, with 9 positions matching TRBD2. The clonotype was recovered from a man aged 40-50 years in good health and CMV-seropositive. CDR3 in DNA: TGCGCCAGCAGCCCATTAGTCTTAGGACTAGCGAGAACAGATACGCAGTATTTT. This encodes CASSPLVLGLARTDTQYF.